This passage covers 9 T cell receptor beta chains from one sample sequenced in a study of T cells in Graves' hyperthyroidism and ophthalmopathy. From RNA transcripts, TCR beta CDR3 regions were amplified. In the first-round RT-PCR of the TCR CDR3, the HTBI primer set was used. TCRdb processed the multiplex PCR reads anew with MiXCR; each CDR3 protein has one entry. The table lists approximately 600,000 distinct CDR3 sequences, over 11% of them singletons. The sample taken for sequencing was blood. The receptor set was obtained from a woman in her twenties or thirties with Graves' hyperthyroidism that later progressed to Graves' ophthalmopathy.

Many counts were recorded for this clonotype. The V gene is TRBV3-1, the J gene TRBJ2-1, with a tentative D call TRBD2 (6 bases). This CDR3 has 15 amino acids. The V gene lost 1 base and the J gene lost 5 bases, with 12 bases spanning the gap. Germline V lookup: CDR1 LGHDT, CDR2 YNNKEL (reference sequence). The chain's CDR3 is CASSQGGGVHNEQFF. The CDR3 nucleotides are TGTGCCAGCAGCCAAGGTGGCGGGGTCCACAATGAGCAGTTCTTC.

This clonotype was found many times. The chain couples TRBV5-1 to TRBJ1-1; D uncertain. The ends were cut back, 4 bases at V and 6 bases at J, with 13 bases in the middle. The CDR3 sequence is 13 residues long. Germline lookup yields CDR1 SGHRS and CDR2 YFSETQ. Here the CDR3 DNA reads TGCGCCAGCAGCGTAAACTACGACGCTGAAGCTTTCTTT. As protein: CASSVNYDAEAFF. Full variable domain (remainder filled in from reference TRBV5-1 and TRBJ1-1): KAGVTQTPRYLIKTRGQQVTLSCSPISGHRSVSWYQQTPGQGLQFLFEYFSETQRNKGNFPGRFSGRQFSNSRSEMNVSTLELGDSALYLCASSVNYDAEAFFGQGTRLTVV.

Points on this clonotype: This clone may be a read error of a much larger clone one base away. The chain recombines TRBV19 with TRBJ1-5; D gene uncertain. Trimming left V 5 bases short and J 6 bases short, with 17 bases between. The CDR3 has 15 residues. CDR1 is LNHDA, CDR2 SQIVND, per germline (reference sequence). CDR3 amino acids: CASSLVRGDGQPQHF. DNA of the CDR3: TGTGCCAGTAGTTTGGTGCGGGGAGATGGTCAGCCCCAGCATTTT. The complete variable domain, with remaining parts taken from reference TRBV19 and TRBJ1-5, reads DGGITQSPKYLFRKEGQNVTLSCEQNLNHDAMYWYRQDPGQGLRLIYYSQIVNDFQKGDIAEGYSVSREKKESFPLTVTSAQKNPTAFYLCASSLVRGDGQPQHFGDGTRLSIL.

The table lists this clonotype with many counts. The rearrangement joins TRBV11-2 to TRBJ2-2; D is unresolved. V lost 8 bases, J lost 7 bases, and 11 bases lay in between. Germline CDR1 reads SGHAT; CDR2 reads FQNNGV. The CDR3 sequence is 12 residues long. CDR3 DNA sequence: TGTGCCAGCCTAAATAGGGTCGGGGAGCTGTTTTTT. It is translated as CASLNRVGELFF.

The chain links TRBV6-5 to TRBJ2-7; 11 positions match TRBD1. The CDR3 has 15 residues. With V trimmed by 2 bases and J by 2 bases, 2 bases remained unmatched. The germline CDR1 and CDR2 sequences are MNHEY and SVGAGI. The CDR3 sequence: CASSYRDRGAYEQYF. CDR3 nucleotide sequence: TGTGCCAGCAGTTACCGGGACAGGGGGGCCTACGAGCAGTACTTC.

This clonotype was recorded a few times. The chain joins TRBV20-1 to TRBJ1-4; possibly TRBD1 for D (5 bases). Germline V gene data show CDR1 as DFQATT and CDR2 as SNEGSKA (reference sequence). The CDR3 is 13 amino acids. Trimming removed 6 bases from V and 8 bases from J, with 16 bases in between. The CDR3 DNA reads TGCAGTGCCGCCCCCACGGGGGAGGAAAAACTGTTTTTT. Amino acid sequence: CSAAPTGEEKLFF.

This clonotype has at least ten counts. The CDR3 DNA reads as TGTGCCACCAGCCTGGACAGCTACTATGGCTACACCTTC. Translating it yields CATSLDSYYGYTF. The chain couples TRBV10-3 to TRBJ1-2, with D possibly matching TRBD1 (6 bases). In germline, CDR1 is ENHRY, CDR2 SYGVKD. Between the trimmed V and J ends, which lost 10 bases and 3 bases, there was a span of 15 bases. The length of the CDR3 is 13 residues.

The chain uses TRBV9 and TRBJ2-7; a weak D match, TRBD1 (6 bases). This CDR3 is built from 15 residues. The V and J ends lost 0 bases and 0 bases respectively, with 10 bases between them. In germline, CDR1 is SGDLS, CDR2 YYNGEE. The CDR3 nucleotides read TGTGCCAGCAGCGTAGAGGGCAGGGGCTCCTACGAGCAGTACTTC. It specifies CASSVEGRGSYEQYF.

This clonotype was seen repeatedly, ten times or more. V gene TRBV5-1 combines with J gene TRBJ2-7; 8 nucleotides line up with TRBD1. CDR1 and CDR2 (germline): SGHRS, YFSETQ. The CDR3 has 17 residues. The trim removed 3 bases at V and 1 base at J, leaving 12 bases unmatched. The CDR3 DNA follows: TGCGCCAGCAGCTCACCATCGACAGGGGTGATATCCTACGAGCAGTACTTC. This translates into CASSSPSTGVISYEQYF.